This TCR beta chain was recovered during a study of cytomegalovirus exposure and HLA in healthy donors. Study overall: Inside one of the first data releases sat 80 million to 95 million unique TCRs taken from HLA-typed donors. The study, taken as a whole, reports: The study flagged roughly 150 TCR beta chains as cytomegalovirus-associated. Under 20,000 TCR beta sequences were associated with HLA alleles at 0.05 false discovery rate in a later analysis.

Healthy bone marrow donors made up the donors. A word on this clone: Antigen: not known.

V was cut by 5 bases and J by 2 bases, with 9 bases left in between. CDR3 length: 13 amino acids. Germline V CDR1 and CDR2: SGHVS, FQNEAQ. With 60 Vbeta and 13 Jbeta primers, the PCR was carried out. Libraries were prepared by immunoSEQ multiplex PCR; TCRdb keeps only in-frame clonotypes and omits some of them. The table lists around 130,000 clones, about 81% of them singletons. The chain combines TRBV7-8 with TRBJ1-2; possible D gene TRBD1, 5 bases. The sample taken for sequencing was PBMCs. The TCR comes from a woman between 40 and 55 years old in good health and CMV-seropositive. The CDR3 reads CASSQTVNYGYTF. Here the CDR3 DNA reads TGTGCCAGCAGCCAGACAGTGAACTATGGCTACACCTTC.